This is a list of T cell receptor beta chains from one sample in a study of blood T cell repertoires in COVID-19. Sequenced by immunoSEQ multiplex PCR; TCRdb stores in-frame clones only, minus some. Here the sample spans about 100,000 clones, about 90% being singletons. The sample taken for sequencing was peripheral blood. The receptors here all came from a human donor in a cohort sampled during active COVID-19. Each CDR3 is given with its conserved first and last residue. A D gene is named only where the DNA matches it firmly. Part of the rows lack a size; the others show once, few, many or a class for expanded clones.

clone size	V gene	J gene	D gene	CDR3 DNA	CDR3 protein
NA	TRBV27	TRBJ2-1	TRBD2	TGTGCCAGCAGTTTATTAGGTCTAGCGGGAGGATCACGGGAGCAGTTCTTC	CASSLLGLAGGSREQFF
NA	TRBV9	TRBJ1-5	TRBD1	TGTGCCAGCAGCGTAGGGCAGGGGGCGGATCAGCCCCAGCATTTT	CASSVGQGADQPQHF
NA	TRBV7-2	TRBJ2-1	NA	TGTGCCAGCAGCTTACTAGCGACAAGTCCCTCCTACAATGAGCAGTTCTTC	CASSLLATSPSYNEQFF
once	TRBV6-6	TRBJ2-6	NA	TGTGCCAGAAAGTTAGCTGGGGCCAACGTCCTGACTTTC	CARKLAGANVLTF
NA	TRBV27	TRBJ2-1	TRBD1	TGTGCCAGCAGTTTAAAGACAGGGTCCTACAATGAGCAGTTCTTC	CASSLKTGSYNEQFF
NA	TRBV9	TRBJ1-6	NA	TGTGCCAGCACCCGGGATAATAATTCACCCCTCCACTTT	CASTRDNNSPLHF
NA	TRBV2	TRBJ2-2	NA	TGTGCCAGCATGCCAGGTCCGAACACCGGGGAGCTGTTTTTT	CASMPGPNTGELFF
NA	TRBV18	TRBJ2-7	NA	TGTGCCAGCTCACTGGACCAGTCACAGGGCTACGAGCAGTACTTC	CASSLDQSQGYEQYF
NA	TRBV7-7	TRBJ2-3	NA	TGTGCCAGCAGCCCAGGAGGGGATACGCAGTATTTT	CASSPGGDTQYF
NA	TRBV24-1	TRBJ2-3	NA	TGTGCCACCAGTGACCCCGGACAAACTCGCACAGATACGCAGTATTTT	CATSDPGQTRTDTQYF
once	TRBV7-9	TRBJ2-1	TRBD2	TGTGCCAGCAGCTGGGATGTAGCGGGACTCCAGGGTGAGCAGTTCTTC	CASSWDVAGLQGEQFF
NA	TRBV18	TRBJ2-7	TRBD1	TGTGCCAGCTCACCAACAGGGGGGATCTACGAGCAGTACTTC	CASSPTGGIYEQYF
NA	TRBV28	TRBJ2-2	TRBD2	TGTGCCAGCAGTATTAGCGGGTCCGCGAACACCGGGGAGCTGTTTTTT	CASSISGSANTGELFF
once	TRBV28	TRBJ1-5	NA	TGTGCCAGCAGTTTAGCGACGAGAGGGGGTCAGCCCCAGCATTTT	CASSLATRGGQPQHF
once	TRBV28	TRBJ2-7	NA	TGTGCCAGCAGGCTCAGGGTAGGGGAGCAGTACTTC	CASRLRVGEQYF
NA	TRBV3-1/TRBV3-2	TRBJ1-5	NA	TGTGCCAGCAGCCAAGGTAGTCTCCCCGAGGCGATCAGTCAGCCCCAGCATTTT	CASSQGSLPEAISQPQHF
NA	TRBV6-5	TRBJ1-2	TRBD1	TGTGCCAGCAGAATGACAGGGTTACCTAACTATGGCTACACCTTC	CASRMTGLPNYGYTF
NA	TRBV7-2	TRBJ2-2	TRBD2	TGTGCCAGCAGCTTAGAAGCGGGGAAACACAACGGGGAGCTGTTTTTT	CASSLEAGKHNGELFF